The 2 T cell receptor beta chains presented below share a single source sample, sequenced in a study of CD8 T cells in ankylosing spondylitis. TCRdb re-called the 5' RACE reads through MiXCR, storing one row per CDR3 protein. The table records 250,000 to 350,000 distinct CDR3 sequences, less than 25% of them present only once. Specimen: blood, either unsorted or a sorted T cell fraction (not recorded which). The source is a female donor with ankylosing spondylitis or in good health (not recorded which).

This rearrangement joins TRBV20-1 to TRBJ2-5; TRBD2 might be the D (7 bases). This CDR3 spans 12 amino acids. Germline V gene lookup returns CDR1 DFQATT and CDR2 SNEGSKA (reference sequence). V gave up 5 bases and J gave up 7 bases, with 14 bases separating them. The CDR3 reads CSAGEGGGTQYF. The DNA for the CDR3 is TGCAGTGCTGGCGAGGGGGGGGGGACCCAGTACTTC.

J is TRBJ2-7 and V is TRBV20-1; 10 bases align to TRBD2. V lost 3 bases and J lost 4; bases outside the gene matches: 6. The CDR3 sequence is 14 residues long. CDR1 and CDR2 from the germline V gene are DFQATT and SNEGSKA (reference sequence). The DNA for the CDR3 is TGCAGTGCTAGTCGCCCTAGCGGGAGTTACGAGCAGTACTTC. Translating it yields CSASRPSGSYEQYF.